The T cell receptor beta chain described here comes from a study of T cell responses to AZD1222 COVID-19 vaccine. For this clone: The antigen remains undetermined.

The CDR3 covers 18 residues. Trimming left V 0 bases short and J 6 bases short, with 21 bases between. Germline V gene sequence: CDR1 MGHRA, CDR2 YSYEKL. Study-level results: The study reported that nearly half of spike-specific TCRs target unmutated variant regions. CD4 TCRs covered the whole spike, strongest at regions 160-218 and 743-854. Compared with day 0, the breadth and depth of the Spike-specific TCR repertoire rose significantly after two doses of AZD1222.

The table came from immunoSEQ multiplex PCR; TCRdb's copy has only in-frame clones and leaves some out. This table holds about 99,000 clones, 88% found once. The TCR comes from an adult in good health. The material was peripheral blood, obtained on day 0 of AZD1222 vaccination. This chain uses TRBV4-1 with TRBJ2-1, with D perhaps being TRBD1 or TRBD2 (6 bases each). CDR3 DNA sequence: TGCGCCAGCAGCCAAGATGAGGGCGGACCGGGGGCCTTCAATGAGCAGTTCTTC. Translated: CASSQDEGGPGAFNEQFF.